The rows below give T cell receptor beta chains drawn from one sample of a study of T-cell reconstitution after alpha-beta-depleted transplantation in children. TCRdb processed the PCR reads anew with MiXCR; each CDR3 protein has one entry. The sample has about 600,000 distinct CDR3 sequences; around 13% are singletons. The sample here was PBMCs, mostly from graft donor cells, taken 360 days after TCRalphabeta/CD19-depleted stem cell transplant. These receptors came from a male patient between 10 and 17 years old who had a stem cell transplant for acute myeloid leukemia, so the T cells may come from the graft donor. The conserved cysteine and the conserved F or W are not part of the CDR3 here.

CDR3 protein	V gene	J gene
ATSRGTSGRGATDTQY	TRBV15	TRBJ2-3
SASLLAGITGELF	TRBV20-1	TRBJ2-2
ASSQDKGLAGLVPIYEQY	TRBV4-1	TRBJ2-7
ASSPPRGQNTEAF	TRBV28	TRBJ1-1
ASRIQGLAGSEQY	TRBV6-2/TRBV6-3	TRBJ2-7
ASSFLGQGYEQY	TRBV28	TRBJ2-7
ASSSSEMLPEETQY	TRBV11-1	TRBJ2-3
ASRLPSVNTGELF	TRBV12-2	TRBJ2-2
ASSLLRGANVLT	TRBV28	TRBJ2-6
ATSDAVVHQETQY	TRBV24-1	TRBJ2-5
ASSPQTSARNEQF	TRBV12-3/TRBV12-4	TRBJ2-1
ASSLGGVWMLNTEAF	TRBV28	TRBJ1-1
ASSSGTTGTEQF	TRBV27	TRBJ2-1
ASSLALRYQETQY	TRBV12-3/TRBV12-4	TRBJ2-5
SARVLAGGSYNEQF	TRBV20-1	TRBJ2-1
ASSRTEFDTQY	TRBV6-2/TRBV6-3	TRBJ2-3
ASSFSLSRRSYEQY	TRBV12-3/TRBV12-4	TRBJ2-7
ASSSAAYEQY	TRBV12-3/TRBV12-4	TRBJ2-7
ASSLDRGYSEQY	TRBV5-1	TRBJ2-7
SVGLAGGKTGELF	TRBV29-1	TRBJ2-2
SARVGLAGVDTQY	TRBV20-1	TRBJ2-3
ASSDRQGPYEQY	TRBV7-9	TRBJ2-7
ASSQVGLRDTQY	TRBV16	TRBJ2-3
ASSQEHGRYTGELF	TRBV14	TRBJ2-2
SARVPSYEQY	TRBV20-1	TRBJ2-7
ASRRPGQGIYTEAF	TRBV12-3/TRBV12-4	TRBJ1-1
ASSPGSGVETQY	TRBV18	TRBJ2-5
ASSLLAGVWGELF	TRBV27	TRBJ2-2
ASSLYGQLNTEAF	TRBV5-1	TRBJ1-1
ASSRPGGGNTGELF	TRBV28	TRBJ2-2
ASSFFDRERYEQY	TRBV28	TRBJ2-7
ASSPSPFHRTSNTGELF	TRBV18	TRBJ2-2
SASGASMAYNEQF	TRBV20-1	TRBJ2-1
ASSEGRKNTGELF	TRBV9	TRBJ2-2
AISESRVGTGELF	TRBV10-3	TRBJ2-2
ASSLGRERSGELF	TRBV19	TRBJ2-2
ASSYSTGNSYEQY	TRBV6-5	TRBJ2-7
ASSSGLMDFPYNEQF	TRBV28	TRBJ2-1
ASRQLVASGSSGANVLT	TRBV6-2/TRBV6-3	TRBJ2-6
SARDRGYT	TRBV20-1	TRBJ1-2